One sample yielded the 30 T cell receptor beta chains listed below, sequenced in a study of cytomegalovirus exposure and HLA in healthy donors. PCR was performed using 60 Vbeta and 13 Jbeta primers. The protocol was immunoSEQ multiplex PCR, while the TCRdb copy is restricted to in-frame clones and leaves out a portion. The sample has 160,000 or so clones; nearly 80% are singletons. Material for sequencing was PBMCs. The receptors stem from a woman aged 40 to 50 in good health and CMV-seronegative.

This chain joins TRBV4-1 and TRBJ1-2; 7 bases line up with TRBD1. The CDR3 is 17 amino acids. V dropped 4 bases and J dropped 1; count of bases not matched to a gene: 12. CDR1 and CDR2 (germline): MGHRA, YSYEKL. The CDR3, as DNA: TGCGCCAGCAGCCGCTTGCCGGGGACAGAGGTTAACTATGGCTACACCTTC. Its protein product is CASSRLPGTEVNYGYTF.

In nucleotides, the CDR3 is TGCGCCAGCAGCTGGCGGACAGGGCCTAATGAAAAACTGTTTTTT. This translates into CASSWRTGPNEKLFF. The rearrangement uses TRBV5-1 and TRBJ1-4, with 8 bases identical to TRBD1. The CDR3 spans 15 residues. The germline V gene encodes CDR1 SGHRS and CDR2 YFSETQ. Losses at the gene ends were 3 bases for V and 3 bases for J; bases not matched to a gene: 4.

This clone has more than one count but fewer than ten. The chain uses TRBV2 and TRBJ1-2; D is possibly TRBD1 (5 bases). The CDR3 has 13 residues. V was trimmed by 6 bases and J by 0 bases, leaving 8 bases between them. Germline V gene data show CDR1 as SNHLY and CDR2 as FYNNEI. Written as DNA, the CDR3 is TGTGCCAGCAGACAGGTCCCTAACTATGGCTACACCTTC. Its translation: CASRQVPNYGYTF.

This clone has only a few counts. Other DNA sequences in this specimen translate into the identical CDR3. The gene calls are TRBV20-1 and TRBJ2-1; D may be TRBD1 (5 bases). The CDR3 totals 11 residues. Germline V gene lookup returns CDR1 DFQATT and CDR2 SNEGSKA (reference sequence). Between the trimmed V and J ends, which lost 6 bases and 4 bases, there was a span of 7 bases. The CDR3 region has the DNA TGCAGTGCCGACAGTTACAATGAGCAGTTCTTC. This gives the protein CSADSYNEQFF.

The chain couples TRBV5-1 to TRBJ2-5; 16 bases are a match to TRBD2. The DNA end is more similar to TRBJ2-7, so the J call may be wrong. This CDR3 is 19 amino acids long. The germline CDR1 and CDR2 sequences are SGHRS and YFSETQ. CDR3 nucleotide sequence: TGCGCCAGCAGCTTGGCCCCGGGACTAGCGGGGGGGACCTCTTACGAGCAGTACTTC. This gives the protein CASSLAPGLAGGTSYEQYF.

CDR3 residues: CASSPYGQPSADGYTF. Here the CDR3 DNA reads TGTGCCAGCTCACCATATGGACAGCCCTCGGCGGATGGCTACACCTTC. This rearrangement joins TRBV18 to TRBJ1-2, with a tentative D call TRBD1 (6 bases). CDR3 length equals 16 residues. Trimming left V 2 bases short and J 6 bases short, with 19 bases between. Germline values: CDR1 KGHSH, CDR2 LQKENI.

The chain has TRBV7-9 and TRBJ2-3; 10 bases agree with TRBD2. V lost 5 bases, J lost 5 bases, and 13 bases stayed unmatched. The CDR3 is 17 residues long. Germline CDR1 SEHNR, CDR2 FQNEAQ (reference sequence). The CDR3 spells CASSRYGSGGAVDTQYF. The CDR3 bases are TGTGCCAGCAGCCGTTATGGGAGCGGGGGGGCTGTAGATACGCAGTATTTT.

CDR3 coding DNA: TGCGCCAGCAGCTTGGGGGGGGGACAGGGGGCGCACGAGCAGTACTTC. As protein: CASSLGGGQGAHEQYF. This chain connects TRBV5-1 to TRBJ2-7, with 12 bases that match TRBD1. V was pared by 0 bases and J by 5 bases, with 6 bases of the junction left unmatched. Germline values: CDR1 SGHRS, CDR2 YFSETQ. The CDR3 runs to 16 residues.

The genes are TRBV19 and TRBJ2-5; 8 bases align to TRBD1. This CDR3 comprises 17 residues. The germline V gene encodes CDR1 LNHDA and CDR2 SQIVND (reference sequence). V shed 4 bases, J shed 6 bases, and the junction held 16 bases outside the gene matches. The CDR3 sequence: CASSRQWTGLEQKTQYF. CDR3 sequence (DNA): TGTGCCAGTAGTAGACAATGGACAGGGTTGGAACAAAAGACCCAGTACTTC. Full variable domain (missing parts from reference TRBV19 and TRBJ2-5): DGGITQSPKYLFRKEGQNVTLSCEQNLNHDAMYWYRQDPGQGLRLIYYSQIVNDFQKGDIAEGYSVSREKKESFPLTVTSAQKNPTAFYLCASSRQWTGLEQKTQYFGPGTRLLVL.

This sequence joins TRBV12-5 and TRBJ1-1; 8 bases fit TRBD1. J was trimmed by 0 bases and V by 6 bases; bases with no gene match: 12. This CDR3 has 17 residues. Germline assignment: CDR1 LGHNT and CDR2 FRNRAP. DNA of the CDR3: TGTGCTAGTGGACGAGGGGCAGGGGGCATCGTGAACACTGAAGCTTTCTTT. This codes for CASGRGAGGIVNTEAFF.

The CDR3 region is CASSKFGTTSYEQYF. CDR3 in DNA: TGTGCCAGCAGCAAGTTCGGGACAACTTCCTACGAGCAGTACTTC. The V and J genes are TRBV7-9 and TRBJ2-7; weak D call: TRBD1 (6 bases). Germline assignment: CDR1 SEHNR and CDR2 FQNEAQ (reference sequence). The CDR3 is 15 amino acids. The germline V and J ends were trimmed by 5 bases and 1 base, with 15 bases remaining between them. Using reference TRBV7-9 and TRBJ2-7 for the parts outside the CDR3, the full variable domain is DTGVSQNPRHKITKRGQNVTFRCDPISEHNRLYWYRQTLGQGPEFLTYFQNEAQLEKSRLLSDRFSAERPKGSFSTLEIQRTEQGDSAMYLCASSKFGTTSYEQYFGPGTRLTVT.

The gene calls are TRBV20-1 and TRBJ1-2, with a possible D match to TRBD1 (5 bases). This CDR3 has 11 amino acids. V was trimmed by 7 bases and J by 8 bases, leaving 14 bases between them. Germline-derived CDR1 and CDR2 are DFQATT and SNEGSKA (reference sequence). CDR3 sequence: CSVREGRGYTF. The CDR3 DNA reads as TGCAGTGTCAGGGAGGGGCGAGGCTACACCTTC.

The V call is TRBV23-1, the J call TRBJ1-3, with 7 bases fitting TRBD1. TRBV23-1 carries the ORF label, with uncertain function. The CDR3 extends over 15 amino acids. V lost 5 bases, J lost 8 bases, and 12 bases stayed unmatched. The CDR3 is CASSFEGAGVDTIYF. For the CDR3, the DNA is TGCGCCAGCAGTTTTGAGGGGGCCGGTGTGGACACCATATATTTT.

The rearrangement uses TRBV5-1 and TRBJ2-5, with D possibly being TRBD2 (7 bases). Germline CDR1 and CDR2: SGHRS and YFSETQ. The germline V and J ends were trimmed by 0 bases and 5 bases, with 20 bases remaining between them. This CDR3 contains 17 residues. CDR3 DNA: TGCGCCAGCAGCTTGGATGTCGCCGGGGGGCGAGGGGAGACCCAGTACTTC. Translation: CASSLDVAGGRGETQYF.

This chain uses TRBV7-9 with TRBJ1-2; no clear D. There are 14 residues in the CDR3. Germline V gene data show CDR1 as SEHNR and CDR2 as FQNEAQ (reference sequence). Trimming pared 6 bases from V and 7 bases from J, leaving 18 bases between. CDR3: CASRPIAVEGGYTF. The CDR3 DNA reads as TGTGCCAGCAGACCAATTGCGGTAGAGGGTGGCTACACCTTC.

As for this clone: Other DNA sequences in the same sample also yield this CDR3. Here the CDR3 DNA reads TGTGCCAGCAGCCAAAGAGGCACCGGGGAGCTGTTTTTT. Protein product: CASSQRGTGELFF. This chain uses TRBV14 with TRBJ2-2; D is unresolved. The ends were cut back, 2 bases at V and 4 bases at J, with 5 bases in the middle. CDR3 length: 13 amino acids. Germline CDR1 and CDR2: SGHDN and FVKESK.

The J gene is TRBJ2-2, the V gene TRBV27; 16 nucleotides align to TRBD2. V lost 5 bases to trimming and J lost 6 bases; unmatched junction nucleotides: 12. The CDR3 sequence is 19 residues long. Germline CDR1 is MNHEY and CDR2 is SMNVEV (reference sequence). The CDR3 DNA reads as TGTGCCAGCAGTCCATCGGGACTAGCGGGGGGGCCTGCGGCCGGGGAGCTGTTTTTT. Translation gives CASSPSGLAGGPAAGELFF.

The chain combines TRBV5-1 with TRBJ2-3; the D gene is possibly TRBD2 (7 bases). V lost 1 base and J 6 bases, leaving 15 bases between the germline ends. The CDR3 covers 15 residues. CDR1 and CDR2 from the germline V gene are SGHRS and YFSETQ. The CDR3, as DNA: TGCGCCAGCAGCTTGTCGGGGAGGGGGAGTGATACGCAGTATTTT. Encoded protein: CASSLSGRGSDTQYF.

This chain uses TRBV9 with TRBJ2-5, with 8 bases fitting TRBD2. The J segment lost 5 bases and the V segment lost 4 bases, leaving 4 bases of the junction unmatched. The CDR3 covers 13 residues. CDR1 SGDLS and CDR2 YYNGEE come from the germline V gene. CDR3 amino acids: CASSRGGYETQYF. CDR3 DNA sequence: TGTGCCAGCAGCCGGGGGGGCTACGAGACCCAGTACTTC.

The chain uses TRBV5-4 and TRBJ1-2; 8 positions match TRBD1. The V and J ends lost 5 bases and 4 bases, in that order; junction bases with no gene match: 1. This CDR3 is built from 12 residues. The germline gives CDR1 SGHNT, CDR2 YYREEE (reference sequence). CDR3 in amino acids: CASSDRGYGYTF. CDR3 bases: TGTGCCAGCAGTGACAGGGGCTATGGCTACACCTTC.

Here the CDR3 DNA reads TGTGCCAGCAGTCACGGACAGGGCCACGAGCAGTACTTC. This gives the protein CASSHGQGHEQYF. This chain connects TRBV27 to TRBJ2-7; TRBD1 aligns across 8 bases. The CDR3 loop spans 13 amino acids. CDR1 and CDR2 (germline): MNHEY, SMNVEV (reference sequence). V lost 5 bases and J lost 5; bases outside the gene matches: 5.

The V and J genes are TRBV6-4 and TRBJ1-5; D not certain. This CDR3 contains 12 residues. Germline V gives CDR1 MRHNA, CDR2 SNTAGT. V lost 8 bases to trimming and J lost 7 bases, with 12 bases between them. CDR3: CASPGGPQPQHF. DNA of the CDR3: TGTGCCAGCCCAGGAGGGCCGCAGCCCCAGCATTTT.

The V call is TRBV5-5, the J call TRBJ1-4, with 9 positions matching TRBD1. The CDR3 runs to 16 residues. Trimming cost V 5 bases and J 5 bases; bases outside gene matches: 10. Germline-derived CDR1 and CDR2 are SGHKS and YYEKEE (reference sequence). This CDR3 reads CASSQTPGQGNEKLFF. In DNA form, the CDR3 reads TGTGCCAGCAGTCAAACGCCGGGACAGGGAAATGAAAAACTGTTTTTT. The full variable domain, rest sourced from reference TRBV5-5 and TRBJ1-4, is DAGVTQSPTHLIKTRGQQVTLRCSPISGHKSVSWYQQVLGQGPQFIFQYYEKEERGRGNFPDRFSARQFPNYSSELNVNALLLGDSALYLCASSQTPGQGNEKLFFGSGTQLSVL.

The genes are TRBV4-1 and TRBJ2-1; a weak D match, TRBD2 (6 bases). The CDR3 extends over 16 amino acids. CDR1 and CDR2 from the germline V gene are MGHRA and YSYEKL. The V end lost 4 bases, the J end lost 2 bases, and 15 bases lay between the germline ends. CDR3 residues: CASSPGSGSTYNEQFF. CDR3 nucleotide sequence: TGCGCCAGCAGCCCGGGTAGCGGAAGTACCTACAATGAGCAGTTCTTC.

The chain couples TRBV5-1 to TRBJ2-1; 9 bases line up with TRBD1. Per germline, CDR1 SGHRS and CDR2 YFSETQ. The CDR3 covers 17 residues. The V gene end was trimmed by 4 bases and the J gene end by 2 bases; junction bases not matched to a gene: 10. The CDR3 DNA is TGCGCCAGCAGCCTTATTCCGGGACAGGGAACCTACAATGAGCAGTTCTTC. The encoded protein is CASSLIPGQGTYNEQFF.

CDR3 bases: TGTGCCAGCAGCATCTTTGACAGGGTGCAAGCCGAGCAGTACTTC. This encodes CASSIFDRVQAEQYF. This chain links TRBV5-4 with TRBJ2-7; 7 bases match TRBD1. J was trimmed by 6 bases and V by 4 bases; bases with no gene match: 13. CDR1 is SGHNT, CDR2 YYREEE, per germline (reference sequence). This CDR3 spans 15 amino acids.

This chain uses TRBV11-2 with TRBJ1-1, with TRBD1 matching over 9 bases. This CDR3 contains 15 residues. Germline loops: CDR1 SGHAT, CDR2 FQNNGV. Losses at the gene ends were 6 bases for V and 1 base for J; bases not matched to a gene: 6. Here the CDR3 reads CASRATGGWNTEAFF. CDR3 DNA sequence: TGTGCCAGCAGAGCCACAGGGGGCTGGAACACTGAAGCTTTCTTT. Based on the CDR3 plus reference TRBV11-2 and TRBJ1-1, the full variable domain is EAGVAQSPRYKIIEKRQSVAFWCNPISGHATLYWYQQILGQGPKLLIQFQNNGVVDDSQLPKDRFSAERLKGVDSTLKIQPAKLEDSAVYLCASRATGGWNTEAFFGQGTRLTVV.

The chain employs TRBV9 and TRBJ2-5; 13 bases are shared with TRBD2. V dropped 2 bases and J dropped 3; count of bases not matched to a gene: 1. In germline, CDR1 is SGDLS, CDR2 YYNGEE. The CDR3 sequence is 15 residues long. DNA of the CDR3: TGTGCCAGCAGCGTTGGGACTAGCGGGGAAGAGACCCAGTACTTC. Its translation is CASSVGTSGEETQYF.

The chain joins TRBV5-6 to TRBJ2-7; 10 bases line up with TRBD1. Per the germline V gene, CDR1 is SGHDT and CDR2 is YYEEEE. The V and J ends lost 4 bases and 6 bases, in that order; junction bases with no gene match: 10. The CDR3 loop spans 15 amino acids. The CDR3 DNA reads as TGTGCCAGCAGCCCCTCACGGACAGGGGGTTTCGAGCAGTACTTC. This encodes CASSPSRTGGFEQYF. Looking up the rest from reference TRBV5-6 and TRBJ2-7 gives the full variable domain: DAGVTQSPTHLIKTRGQQVTLRCSPKSGHDTVSWYQQALGQGPQFIFQYYEEEERQRGNFPDRFSGHQFPNYSSELNVNALLLGDSALYLCASSPSRTGGFEQYFGPGTRLTVT.

DNA for the CDR3: TGCGCCAGCAGCAGGAAAGCACGCGGACTAGCCGATAACACCGGGGAGCTGTTTTTT. Protein product: CASSRKARGLADNTGELFF. The chain recombines TRBV5-1 with TRBJ2-2, with TRBD2 identical over 8 bases. CDR3 length: 19 residues. Trimming removed 4 bases from V and 2 bases from J; junction bases left unmatched: 16. CDR1 and CDR2 (germline): SGHRS, YFSETQ.